The count of the clone carrying this T cell receptor (beta chain) is one. The antigen remains undetermined. V was cut by 6 bases and J by 0 bases, with 13 bases left in between. Germline V gene sequence: CDR1 MDHEN, CDR2 SYDVKM. The CDR3 has 15 residues. This sample was taken from a study of immune evolution from preneoplasia to lung adenocarcinoma. Broader study findings: Normal lung had the highest top T cell clone frequencies.

The data were produced by immunoSEQ multiplex PCR, yet TCRdb's version contains in-frame clones alone and is incomplete. The data show approximately 12,000 clones, 86% seen once. This sequence originates from a person aged 65-85 years with invasive lung adenocarcinoma. The sequencing sample was made of FFPE invasive lung adenocarcinoma tissue. The genes are TRBV28 and TRBJ2-3; D is possibly TRBD2 (5 bases). DNA for the CDR3: TGTGCCAGCAGGAACGGGGTAGCTAGCACAGATACGCAGTATTTT. Protein product: CASRNGVASTDTQYF.